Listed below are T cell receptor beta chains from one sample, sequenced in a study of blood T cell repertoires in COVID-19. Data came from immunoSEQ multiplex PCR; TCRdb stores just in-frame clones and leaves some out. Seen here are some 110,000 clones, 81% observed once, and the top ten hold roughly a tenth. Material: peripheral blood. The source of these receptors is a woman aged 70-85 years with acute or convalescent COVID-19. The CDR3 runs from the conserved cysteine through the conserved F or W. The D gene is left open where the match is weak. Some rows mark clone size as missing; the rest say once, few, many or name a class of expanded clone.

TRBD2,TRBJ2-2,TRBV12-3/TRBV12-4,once,CASQRGNTGELFF,TGTGCCAGCCAGCGGGGCAACACCGGGGAGCTGTTTTTT
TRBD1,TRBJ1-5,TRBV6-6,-,CASSYSKGQGKQPQHF,TGTGCCAGCAGTTACTCTAAGGGACAGGGAAAACAGCCCCAGCATTTT
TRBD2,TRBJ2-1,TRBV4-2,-,CASSQPGGLASGNEQFF,TGTGCCAGCAGCCAACCTGGTGGACTAGCCTCGGGCAATGAGCAGTTCTTC
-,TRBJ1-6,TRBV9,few,CASSATDYNSPLHF,TGTGCCAGCAGCGCAACAGACTATAATTCACCCCTCCACTTT
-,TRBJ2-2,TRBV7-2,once,CASSYLNTGELFF,TGTGCCAGCAGCTACTTGAACACCGGGGAGCTGTTTTTT
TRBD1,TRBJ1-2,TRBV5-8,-,CASSSGTGVRGYTF,TGTGCCAGCAGCTCCGGGACAGGGGTTCGTGGCTACACCTTC
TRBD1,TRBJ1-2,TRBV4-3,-,CASGWTGYGYTF,TGCGCCAGCGGATGGACAGGCTATGGCTACACCTTC
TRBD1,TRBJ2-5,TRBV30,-,CAWRAGDREETQYF,TGTGCCTGGAGGGCGGGGGACAGGGAAGAGACCCAGTACTTC
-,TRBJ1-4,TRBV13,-,CASSLRIVNREKLFF,TGTGCCAGCAGCTTAAGGATCGTGAACAGGGAAAAACTGTTTTTT
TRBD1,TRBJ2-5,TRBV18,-,CASSPRTGEGETQYF,TGTGCCAGCTCACCTAGGACAGGCGAGGGGGAGACCCAGTACTTC
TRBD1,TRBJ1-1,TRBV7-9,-,CASSLDRGPRGHTEAFF,TGTGCCAGCAGCCTCGACAGGGGACCGAGGGGACACACTGAAGCTTTCTTT
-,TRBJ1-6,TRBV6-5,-,CASTKQGLGSPLHF,TGTGCCAGCACCAAACAGGGATTAGGTTCACCCCTCCACTTT
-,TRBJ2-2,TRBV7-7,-,CATGQPNTGELFF,TGTGCTACGGGACAACCGAACACCGGGGAGCTGTTTTTT
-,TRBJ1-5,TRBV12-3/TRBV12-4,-,CASSLGRNQPQHF,TGTGCCAGCAGTTTAGGGCGGAATCAGCCCCAGCATTTT
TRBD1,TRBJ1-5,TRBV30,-,CACSPGGGQPQHF,TGTGCCTGTTCCCCAGGGGGCGGTCAGCCCCAGCATTTT
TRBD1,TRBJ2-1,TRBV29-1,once,CSVEDHPGQGAHNEQFF,TGCAGCGTTGAAGATCACCCCGGACAGGGGGCGCACAATGAGCAGTTCTTC
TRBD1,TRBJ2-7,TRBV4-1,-,CASSPGTGVEQYF,TGCGCCAGCAGCCCCGGGACAGGGGTCGAGCAGTACTTC
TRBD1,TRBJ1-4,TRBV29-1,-,CSTPGQGNEKLFF,TGCAGCACCCCGGGACAGGGGAATGAAAAACTGTTTTTT
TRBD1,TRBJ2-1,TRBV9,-,CASSVAQGAYNEQFF,TGTGCCAGCAGCGTAGCCCAGGGGGCATACAATGAGCAGTTCTTC
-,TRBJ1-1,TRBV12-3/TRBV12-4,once,CASNFMNTEAFF,TGTGCCAGCAATTTCATGAACACTGAAGCTTTCTTT
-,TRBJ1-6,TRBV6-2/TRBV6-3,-,CASSLRGSYNSPLHF,TGTGCCAGCAGCCTACGAGGGTCCTATAATTCACCCCTCCACTTT
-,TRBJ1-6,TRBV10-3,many,CAIGAGNNSPLHF,TGTGCCATCGGAGCAGGGAATAATTCACCCCTCCACTTT
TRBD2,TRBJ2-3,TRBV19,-,CASSIPPLGGRANTQYF,TGTGCCAGTAGTATACCCCCGTTAGGCGGGAGGGCCAATACGCAGTATTTT
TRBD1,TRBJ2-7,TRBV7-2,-,CASSLLWGDRVPYEQYF,TGTGCCAGCAGCTTGCTATGGGGGGACAGGGTTCCCTACGAGCAGTACTTC
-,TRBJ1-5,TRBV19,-,CASKEGILNQPQHF,TGTGCCAGTAAGGAGGGGATACTAAATCAGCCCCAGCATTTT
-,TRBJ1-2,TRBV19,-,CASSILAGEVHGYTF,TGTGCCAGTAGTATCCTGGCAGGGGAAGTGCATGGCTACACCTTC
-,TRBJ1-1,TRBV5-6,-,CASSEQGWDTEAFF,TGTGCCAGCAGCGAGCAGGGTTGGGACACTGAAGCTTTCTTT
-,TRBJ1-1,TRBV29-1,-,CSVTWTANTEAFF,TGCAGCGTTACCTGGACAGCGAACACTGAAGCTTTCTTT
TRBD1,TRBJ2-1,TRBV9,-,CASSADRESSYNEQFF,TGTGCCAGCAGCGCTGACAGGGAAAGCTCCTACAATGAGCAGTTCTTC
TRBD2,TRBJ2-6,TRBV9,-,CASSATGTSGRAAGANVLTF,TGTGCCAGCAGCGCTACCGGGACTAGCGGGAGGGCAGCTGGGGCCAACGTCCTGACTTTC
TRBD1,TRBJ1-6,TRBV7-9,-,CASSLRTGDNSPLHF,TGTGCCAGCAGCTTACGGACAGGGGATAATTCACCCCTCCACTTT
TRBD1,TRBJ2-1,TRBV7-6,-,CASSFGQVGLNEQFF,TGTGCCAGCAGCTTTGGACAGGTCGGGCTGAATGAGCAGTTCTTC
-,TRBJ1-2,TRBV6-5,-,CASSFEGKGLYGYTF,TGTGCCAGCAGTTTCGAGGGCAAGGGTTTATATGGCTACACCTTC
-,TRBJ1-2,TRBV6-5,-,CASSLGPPAGGYTF,TGTGCCAGCAGCCTAGGGCCTCCGGCGGGCGGCTACACCTTC
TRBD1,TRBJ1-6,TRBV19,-,CASTQEQGYSPLHF,TGTGCCAGTACCCAAGAACAGGGGTACTCACCCCTCCACTTT
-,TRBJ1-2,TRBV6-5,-,CASSYSRPANYGYTF,TGTGCCAGCAGTTACTCTCGTCCAGCTAACTATGGCTACACCTTC
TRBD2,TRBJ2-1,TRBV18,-,CASSPPRLAGGQREQFF,TGTGCCAGCTCACCACCACGACTAGCGGGGGGGCAGCGTGAGCAGTTCTTC
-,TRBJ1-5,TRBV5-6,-,CASSLVRGSNQPQHF,TGTGCCAGCAGCTTGGTTAGGGGGAGCAATCAGCCCCAGCATTTT
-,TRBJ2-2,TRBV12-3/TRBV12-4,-,CASGRDESGELFF,TGTGCCAGCGGTAGAGATGAGTCCGGGGAGCTGTTTTTT
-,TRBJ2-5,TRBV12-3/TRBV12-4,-,CASSRAETQYF,TGTGCCAGCAGCCGAGCAGAGACCCAGTACTTC
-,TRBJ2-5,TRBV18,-,CASSPPNREETQYF,TGTGCCAGCTCACCACCGAACAGGGAAGAGACCCAGTACTTC
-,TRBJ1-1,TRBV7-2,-,CASSFGWGGTEAFF,TGTGCCAGCAGCTTTGGTTGGGGAGGCACTGAAGCTTTCTTT
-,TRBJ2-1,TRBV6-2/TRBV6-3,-,CASSLPPTRDNEQFF,TGTGCCAGCAGTCTACCTCCCACCCGGGATAATGAGCAGTTCTTC
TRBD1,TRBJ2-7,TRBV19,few,CASSIRDRATYEQYF,TGTGCCAGTAGTATTCGGGACAGGGCCACCTACGAGCAGTACTTC
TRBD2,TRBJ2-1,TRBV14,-,CASSQGATSVLGEQFF,TGTGCCAGCAGCCAAGGTGCGACTAGCGTTTTGGGTGAGCAGTTCTTC
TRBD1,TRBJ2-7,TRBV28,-,CASGGQGATYEQYF,TGTGCCAGCGGGGGACAGGGGGCCACCTACGAGCAGTACTTC
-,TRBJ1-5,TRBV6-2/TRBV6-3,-,CASSYSRPSNQPQHF,TGTGCCAGCAGTTACTCGCGCCCTAGCAATCAGCCCCAGCATTTT
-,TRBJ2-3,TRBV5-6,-,CASSLGLVPDTQYF,TGTGCCAGCAGCTTGGGACTAGTCCCAGATACGCAGTATTTT
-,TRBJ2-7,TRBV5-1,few,CASSRDNYEQYF,TGCGCCAGCAGCCGGGACAACTACGAGCAGTACTTC
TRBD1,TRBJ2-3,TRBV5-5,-,CASSLEGAHTDTQYF,TGTGCCAGCAGCCTAGAGGGGGCCCACACAGATACGCAGTATTTT